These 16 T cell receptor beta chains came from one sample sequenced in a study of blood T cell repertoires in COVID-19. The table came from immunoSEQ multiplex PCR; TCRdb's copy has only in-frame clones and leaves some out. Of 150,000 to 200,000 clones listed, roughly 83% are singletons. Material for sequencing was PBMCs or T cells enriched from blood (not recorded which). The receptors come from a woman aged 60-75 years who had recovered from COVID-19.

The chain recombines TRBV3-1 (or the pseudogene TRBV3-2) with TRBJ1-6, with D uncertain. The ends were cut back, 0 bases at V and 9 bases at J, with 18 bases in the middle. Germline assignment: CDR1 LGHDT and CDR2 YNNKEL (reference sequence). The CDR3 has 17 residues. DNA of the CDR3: TGTGCCAGCAGCCAAGAAATCATACCCGGCTCGGGTTCACCCCTCCACTTT. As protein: CASSQEIIPGSGSPLHF.

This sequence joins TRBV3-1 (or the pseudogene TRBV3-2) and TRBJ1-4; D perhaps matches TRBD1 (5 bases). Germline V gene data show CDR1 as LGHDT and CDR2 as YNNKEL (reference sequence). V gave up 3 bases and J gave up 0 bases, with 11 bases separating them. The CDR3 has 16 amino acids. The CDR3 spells CASSHVPGTTNEKLFF. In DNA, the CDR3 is TGTGCCAGCAGCCACGTCCCAGGGACAACTAATGAAAAACTGTTTTTT.

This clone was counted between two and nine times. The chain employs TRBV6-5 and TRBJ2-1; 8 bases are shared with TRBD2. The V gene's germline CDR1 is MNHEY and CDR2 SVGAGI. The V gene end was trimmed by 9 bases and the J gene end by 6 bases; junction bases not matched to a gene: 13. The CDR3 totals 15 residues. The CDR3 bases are TGTGCCAGTACTCCCGGGACTAGAGGGTTCAATGAGCAGTTCTTC. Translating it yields CASTPGTRGFNEQFF.

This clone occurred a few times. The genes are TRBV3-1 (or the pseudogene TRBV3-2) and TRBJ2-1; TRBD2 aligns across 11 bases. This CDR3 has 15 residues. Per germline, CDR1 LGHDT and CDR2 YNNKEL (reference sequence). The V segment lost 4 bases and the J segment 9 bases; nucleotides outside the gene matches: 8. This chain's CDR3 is CASSLSGGASSEQFF. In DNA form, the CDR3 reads TGTGCCAGCAGCCTTAGCGGGGGGGCTTCCAGTGAGCAGTTCTTC.

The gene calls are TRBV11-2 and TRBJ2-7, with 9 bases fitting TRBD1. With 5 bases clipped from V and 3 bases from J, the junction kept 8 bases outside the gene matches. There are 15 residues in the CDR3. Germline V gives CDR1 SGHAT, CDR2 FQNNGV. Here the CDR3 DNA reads TGTGCCAGCAGCCCCTGGGACAGGGAAAGCTACGAGCAGTACTTC. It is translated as CASSPWDRESYEQYF. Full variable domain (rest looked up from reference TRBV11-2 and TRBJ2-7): EAGVAQSPRYKIIEKRQSVAFWCNPISGHATLYWYQQILGQGPKLLIQFQNNGVVDDSQLPKDRFSAERLKGVDSTLKIQPAKLEDSAVYLCASSPWDRESYEQYFGPGTRLTVT.

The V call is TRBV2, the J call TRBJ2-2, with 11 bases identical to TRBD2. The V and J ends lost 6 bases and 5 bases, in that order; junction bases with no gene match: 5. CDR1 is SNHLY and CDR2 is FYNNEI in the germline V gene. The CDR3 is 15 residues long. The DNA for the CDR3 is TGTGCCAGCAGCGGACTAGCGGGCGGGACCGGGGAGCTGTTTTTT. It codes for CASSGLAGGTGELFF.

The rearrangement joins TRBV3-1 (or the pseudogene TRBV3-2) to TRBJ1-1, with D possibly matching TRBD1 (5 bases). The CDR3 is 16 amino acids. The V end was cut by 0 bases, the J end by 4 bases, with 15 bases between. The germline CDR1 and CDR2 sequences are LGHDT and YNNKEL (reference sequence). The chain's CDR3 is CASSQDTTGTATEAFF. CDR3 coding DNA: TGTGCCAGCAGCCAAGATACGACCGGGACTGCCACTGAAGCTTTCTTT.

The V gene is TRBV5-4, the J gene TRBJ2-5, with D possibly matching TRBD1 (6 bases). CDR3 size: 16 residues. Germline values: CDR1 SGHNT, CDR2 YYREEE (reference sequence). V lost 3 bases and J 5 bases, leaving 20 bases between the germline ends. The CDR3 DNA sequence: TGTGCCAGCAGCTCCTATATAGGGGGAAAGGGGGAGACCCAGTACTTC. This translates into CASSSYIGGKGETQYF. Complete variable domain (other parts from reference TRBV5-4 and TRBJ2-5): ETGVTQSPTHLIKTRGQQVTLRCSSQSGHNTVSWYQQALGQGPQFIFQYYREEENGRGNFPPRFSGLQFPNYSSELNVNALELDDSALYLCASSSYIGGKGETQYFGPGTRLLVL.

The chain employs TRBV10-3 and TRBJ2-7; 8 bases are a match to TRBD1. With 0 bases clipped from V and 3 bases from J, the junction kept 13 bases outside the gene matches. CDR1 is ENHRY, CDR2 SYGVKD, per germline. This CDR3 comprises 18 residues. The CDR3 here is CAISESPPGQGRVYEQYF. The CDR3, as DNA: TGTGCCATCAGTGAGTCTCCCCCCGGACAGGGCAGGGTCTACGAGCAGTACTTC.

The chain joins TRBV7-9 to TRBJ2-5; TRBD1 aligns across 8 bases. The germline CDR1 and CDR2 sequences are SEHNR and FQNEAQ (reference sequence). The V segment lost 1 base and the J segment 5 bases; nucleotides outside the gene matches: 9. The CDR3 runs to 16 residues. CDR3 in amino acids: CASSLGDRLQGETQYF. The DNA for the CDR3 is TGTGCCAGCAGCTTAGGGGACAGGTTGCAGGGGGAGACCCAGTACTTC.

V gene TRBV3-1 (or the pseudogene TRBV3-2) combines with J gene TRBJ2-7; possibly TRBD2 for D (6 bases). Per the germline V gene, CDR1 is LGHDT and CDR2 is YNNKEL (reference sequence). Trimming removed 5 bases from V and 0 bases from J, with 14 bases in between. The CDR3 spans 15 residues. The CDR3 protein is CASSSAPSVSYEQYF. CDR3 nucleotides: TGTGCCAGCAGCTCCGCCCCTAGCGTCTCCTACGAGCAGTACTTC.

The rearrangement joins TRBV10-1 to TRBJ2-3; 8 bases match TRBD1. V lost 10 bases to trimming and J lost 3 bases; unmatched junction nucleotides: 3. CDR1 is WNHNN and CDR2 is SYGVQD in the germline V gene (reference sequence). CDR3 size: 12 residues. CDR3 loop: CATGQGTDTQYF. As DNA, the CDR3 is TGCGCCACCGGACAGGGAACAGATACGCAGTATTTT.

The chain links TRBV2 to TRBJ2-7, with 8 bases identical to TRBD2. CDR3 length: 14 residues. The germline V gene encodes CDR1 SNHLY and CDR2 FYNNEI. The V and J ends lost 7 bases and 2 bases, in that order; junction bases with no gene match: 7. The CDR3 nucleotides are TGTGCCAGCATGACGGGACTAGTTCCCTACGAGCAGTACTTC. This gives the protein CASMTGLVPYEQYF.

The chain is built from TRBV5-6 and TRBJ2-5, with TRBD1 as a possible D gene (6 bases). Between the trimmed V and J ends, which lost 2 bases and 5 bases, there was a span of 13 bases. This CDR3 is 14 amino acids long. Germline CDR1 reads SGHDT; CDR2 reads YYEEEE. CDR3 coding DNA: TGTGCCAGCAGCTTAGGGGGTACGTGGGAGACCCAGTACTTC. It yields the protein CASSLGGTWETQYF.

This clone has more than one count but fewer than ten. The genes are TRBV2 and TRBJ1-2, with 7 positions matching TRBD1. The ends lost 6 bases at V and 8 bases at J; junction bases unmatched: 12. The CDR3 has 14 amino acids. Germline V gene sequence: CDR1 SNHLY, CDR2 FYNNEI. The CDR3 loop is CASRVRQGLDGYTF. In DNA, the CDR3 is TGTGCCAGCAGGGTAAGACAGGGACTAGACGGCTACACCTTC. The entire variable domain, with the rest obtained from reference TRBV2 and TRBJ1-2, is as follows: EPEVTQTPSHQVTQMGQEVILRCVPISNHLYFYWYRQILGQKVEFLVSFYNNEISEKSEIFDDQFSVERPDGSNFTLKIRSTKLEDSAMYFCASRVRQGLDGYTFGSGTRLTVV.

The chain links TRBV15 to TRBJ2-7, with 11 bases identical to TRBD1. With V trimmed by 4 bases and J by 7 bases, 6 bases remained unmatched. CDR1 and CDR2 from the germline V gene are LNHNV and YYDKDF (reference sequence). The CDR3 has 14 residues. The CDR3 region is CATSTGDRGREQYF. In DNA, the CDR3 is TGTGCCACCAGCACGGGGGACAGGGGGAGGGAGCAGTACTTC.